One sample yielded the 9 T cell receptor beta chains listed below, sequenced in a study of human T cells and chemical hapten exposure. TCRdb redid the calling of the RACE reads with MiXCR, one entry per CDR3 protein. This table has 55,000 to 85,000 distinct CDR3 sequences, about 9.4% appearing once. As to time point: patch test 1, 2 weeks after DPC sensitization. The sample's treatment: therapeutic diphenylcyclopropenone sensitization with weekly scalp DPC. The sequences come from whole blood, collected in connection with sensitization to the hapten diphenylcyclopropenone (DPC). The receptors derive from a woman aged 40 to 50 with alopecia areata. Some clones in this sample may be carry-over from other donors' samples.

This clonotype has a handful of counts. This chain joins TRBV4-1 and TRBJ1-1; D is undetermined. CDR3 length: 14 residues. The ends were cut back, 0 bases at V and 7 bases at J, with 12 bases in the middle. Germline V CDR1 and CDR2: MGHRA, YSYEKL. The DNA of the CDR3 is TGCGCCAGCAGCCAAGAGGAGGGTTGGGGTGAAGCTTTCTTT. Amino acids: CASSQEEGWGEAFF.

This clonotype was seen many times. J is TRBJ2-3 and V is TRBV6-5, with 12 bases aligning to TRBD2. CDR1 is MNHEY and CDR2 is SVGAGI in the germline V gene. CDR3 length: 14 residues. V shed 7 bases, J shed 7 bases, and the junction held 6 bases outside the gene matches. For the CDR3, the DNA is TGTGCCAGCAAAGCTAGCGGGGGGGCCAATACGCAGTATTTT. Encoded protein: CASKASGGANTQYF.

The chain couples TRBV29-1 to TRBJ1-1; D ambiguous. The V end was cut by 5 bases, the J end by 0 bases, with 10 bases between. CDR1 is SQVTM and CDR2 is ANQGSEA in the germline V gene. CDR3 size: 13 residues. Here the CDR3 reads CSVLRDMNTEAFF. CDR3 in DNA: TGCAGCGTTTTAAGGGATATGAACACTGAAGCTTTCTTT.

A word on this clonotype: Possible read error: a much larger clone is one base away. In this CDR3 the conserved last residue, phenylalanine or tryptophan, is missing, so a read error is likely. The rearrangement joins TRBV10-2 to TRBJ1-2; D is unresolved. The CDR3 sequence is 14 residues long. Trimming took off 2 bases at V and 5 bases at J, with 12 bases between the two ends. The germline V gene has CDR1 WSHSY and CDR2 SAAADI. In DNA, the CDR3 is TGCGCCAGCAGTGAGGTGGTATACGGGTATGGCTACACCTCC. Amino acid sequence: CASSEVVYGYGYTS.

This clonotype was seen repeatedly, ten times or more. This CDR3 reads CSVRVLNTEAFF. DNA of the CDR3: TGCAGCGTTAGGGTTCTTAACACTGAAGCTTTCTTT. This sequence joins TRBV29-1 and TRBJ1-1; no definite D call. Trimming took off 5 bases at V and 2 bases at J, with 9 bases between the two ends. This CDR3 has 12 amino acids. Germline lookup yields CDR1 SQVTM and CDR2 ANQGSEA. The full variable domain, rest sourced from reference TRBV29-1 and TRBJ1-1, is SAVISQKPSRDICQRGTSLTIQCQVDSQVTMMFWYRQQPGQSLTLIATANQGSEATYESGFVIDKFPISRPNLTFSTLTVSNMSPEDSSIYLCSVRVLNTEAFFGQGTRLTVV.

In the case of this clonotype: A much larger clonotype is one base distant, so this may be a read error. The chain recombines TRBV6-1 with TRBJ2-7, with a possible D match to TRBD1 (6 bases). Germline CDR1 MNHNS, CDR2 SASEGT. This CDR3 has 11 amino acids. CDR3 DNA sequence: TGTTCCACGGGGACAATCTACGAGCAGTACTTC. As protein: CSTGTIYEQYF.

The rearrangement links TRBV7-2 to TRBJ2-7; weak D call: TRBD2 (6 bases). This CDR3 contains 15 residues. Trimming removed 1 base from V and 3 bases from J, with 13 bases in between. Germline V gene sequence: CDR1 SGHTA, CDR2 FQGNSA. The CDR3 protein is CASSLGLGSNYEQYF. Here the CDR3 DNA reads TGTGCCAGCAGCTTAGGACTAGGATCTAACTACGAGCAGTACTTC. Variable domain in full (rest from reference TRBV7-2 and TRBJ2-7): GAGVSQSPSNKVTEKGKDVELRCDPISGHTALYWYRQSLGQGLEFLIYFQGNSAPDKSGLPSDRFSAERTGGSVSTLTIQRTQQEDSAVYLCASSLGLGSNYEQYFGPGTRLTVT.

Many counts were recorded for this clonotype. The chain employs TRBV5-1 and TRBJ1-4; a weak D match, TRBD1 (6 bases). Trimming shortened V by 1 base and J by 5 bases, and 12 bases separated the two germline ends. CDR3 length equals 15 residues. Germline CDR1 reads SGHRS; CDR2 reads YFSETQ. The CDR3 here is CASSLWGQVNEKLFF. CDR3 DNA: TGCGCCAGCAGCTTGTGGGGACAAGTAAATGAAAAACTGTTTTTT.

This rearrangement joins TRBV28 to TRBJ1-5; maybe TRBD1 (6 bases). The CDR3 extends over 11 amino acids. Deletions cut 10 bases from V and 10 bases from J, with 14 bases between. The germline CDR1 and CDR2 sequences are MDHEN and SYDVKM. The CDR3 DNA reads TGTGCCACCCTGGACAGCCCCCCCCAGCATTTT. This gives the protein CATLDSPPQHF.